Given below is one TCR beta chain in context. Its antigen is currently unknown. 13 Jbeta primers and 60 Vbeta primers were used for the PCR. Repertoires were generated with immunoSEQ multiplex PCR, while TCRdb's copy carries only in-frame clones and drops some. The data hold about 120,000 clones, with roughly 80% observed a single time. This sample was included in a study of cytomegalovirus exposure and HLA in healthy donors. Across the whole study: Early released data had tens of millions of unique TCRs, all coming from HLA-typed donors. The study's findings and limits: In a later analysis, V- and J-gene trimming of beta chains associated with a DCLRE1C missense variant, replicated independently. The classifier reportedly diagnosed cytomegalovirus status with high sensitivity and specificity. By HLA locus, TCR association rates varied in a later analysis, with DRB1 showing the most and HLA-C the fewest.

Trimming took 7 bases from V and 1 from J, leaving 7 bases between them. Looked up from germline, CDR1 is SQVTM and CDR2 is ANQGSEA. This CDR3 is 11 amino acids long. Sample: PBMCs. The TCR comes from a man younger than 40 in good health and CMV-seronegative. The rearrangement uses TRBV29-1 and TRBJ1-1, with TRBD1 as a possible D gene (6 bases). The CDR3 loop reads CSAGQNTEAFF. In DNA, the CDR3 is TGCAGCGCGGGACAGAACACTGAAGCTTTCTTT. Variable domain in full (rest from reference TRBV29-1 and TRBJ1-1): SAVISQKPSRDICQRGTSLTIQCQVDSQVTMMFWYRQQPGQSLTLIATANQGSEATYESGFVIDKFPISRPNLTFSTLTVSNMSPEDSSIYLCSAGQNTEAFFGQGTRLTVV.